These 20 T cell receptor beta chains originate from one sample sequenced in a study of cytomegalovirus exposure and HLA in healthy donors. The PCR was carried out with 60 Vbeta primers and 13 Jbeta primers. This table comes from immunoSEQ multiplex PCR, and its TCRdb copy is limited to in-frame clones, with some not included. Seen here are over 100,000 clones, more than 65% observed once, and the top ten hold roughly 3.9%. The sequenced sample consisted of PBMCs. The receptors stem from a male donor in good health and CMV-seropositive.

V gene TRBV7-9 combines with J gene TRBJ2-2; 7 bases align to TRBD1. The junction had 2 bases not matched to a gene; V was cut back by 1 base and J by 0 bases. CDR1 is SEHNR, CDR2 FQNEAQ, per germline (reference sequence). The CDR3 totals 16 residues. The CDR3 coding sequence is TGTGCCAGCAGCTTAGGAGGGGGCCCGAACACCGGGGAGCTGTTTTTT. Translated: CASSLGGGPNTGELFF.

V is TRBV7-3 and J is TRBJ2-7; weak D call: TRBD2 (5 bases). Germline V CDR1 and CDR2: SGHTA, FQGTGA. The CDR3 is made up of 13 amino acids. V shed 2 bases and J shed 1 base, with 6 bases lying between them. The CDR3 nucleotides are TGTGCCAGCAGCTTACGGGATTCCTACGAGCAGTACTTC. This gives the protein CASSLRDSYEQYF.

Of note for this clone: The junction does not match germline at one end; this may be a read error. The chain couples TRBV5-6 to TRBJ2-6, with D perhaps matching TRBD1 (5 bases). The CDR3 length is 16 residues. Germline CDR1 reads SGHDT; CDR2 reads YYEEEE. Here the CDR3 DNA reads TGTGCCAGCAGCTTGTATTCAAGCTCTGGGGCCAACGGCCTGACTTTC. It encodes CASSLYSSSGANGLTF.

This clone was seen a single time. V is TRBV7-3 and J is TRBJ2-2; 7 bases agree with TRBD2. Germline V lookup: CDR1 SGHTA, CDR2 FQGTGA. The CDR3 totals 16 residues. With V trimmed by 4 bases and J by 7 bases, 12 bases remained unmatched. For the CDR3, the DNA is TGTGCCAGCAGCTCCTGGGAGGGCGGGAGAGTCGGGGAGCTGTTTTTT. Translating gives CASSSWEGGRVGELFF.

The chain uses TRBV15 and TRBJ1-2; 8 positions match TRBD1. CDR3 length: 16 residues. The V gene end was trimmed by 4 bases and the J gene end by 7 bases; junction bases not matched to a gene: 14. Looked up from germline, CDR1 is LNHNV and CDR2 is YYDKDF (reference sequence). The CDR3: CATSTGGQGAEFGYTF. CDR3 bases: TGTGCCACCAGCACCGGCGGGCAGGGGGCAGAGTTTGGCTACACCTTC.

The V call is TRBV4-1, the J call TRBJ1-1; 8 bases map to TRBD1. This CDR3 has 18 residues. Germline V gene lookup returns CDR1 MGHRA and CDR2 YSYEKL. V was pared by 0 bases and J by 2 bases, with 11 bases of the junction left unmatched. CDR3 protein: CASSQDQLDRVINTEAFF. CDR3 DNA: TGCGCCAGCAGCCAAGATCAATTGGACAGGGTAATCAACACTGAAGCTTTCTTT.

CDR3 in amino acids: CASSVTPSGTGLTGELFF. CDR3 nucleotide sequence: TGTGCCAGTAGCGTTACCCCTAGCGGTACAGGGCTTACCGGGGAGCTGTTTTTT. This chain uses TRBV19 with TRBJ2-2; D might be TRBD2 (7 bases). This CDR3 has 18 residues. Looked up from germline, CDR1 is LNHDA and CDR2 is SQIVND (reference sequence). Deletions cut 6 bases from V and 5 bases from J, with 25 bases between.

This chain uses TRBV27 with TRBJ2-5; 8 nucleotides align to TRBD2. Gene TRBJ2-7 matches the end of the DNA better, so the J call may be wrong. Germline V gives CDR1 MNHEY, CDR2 SMNVEV (reference sequence). The CDR3 is 19 residues long. Here the CDR3 DNA reads TGTGCCAGCACCCCGGGACTAGATCCTTCCCTTTTTTGCTCCTACGAGCAGTACTTC. Translation: CASTPGLDPSLFCSYEQYF.

Comments on this clone: A junction boundary mismatches the germline segment, possibly from a read error. The chain links TRBV18 to TRBJ2-4; D might be TRBD2 (5 bases). Germline V gene data show CDR1 as KGHSH and CDR2 as LQKENI. This CDR3 has 17 amino acids. The CDR3 is CASSPPMNSLAKNSQYF. The CDR3 DNA sequence: TGTGCCAGCTCACCACCGATGAACTCCCTAGCCAAAAACAGTCAGTACTTC.

The CDR3 is CASSYQGDTGELFF. DNA of the CDR3: TGCGCCAGCAGCTATCAGGGGGACACCGGGGAGCTGTTTTTT. The rearrangement uses TRBV5-1 and TRBJ2-2, with 7 nucleotides matching TRBD1. From germline, CDR1 is SGHRS and CDR2 YFSETQ. Losses at the gene ends were 3 bases for V and 3 bases for J; bases not matched to a gene: 2. The CDR3 runs to 14 residues.

The rearrangement uses TRBV4-2 and TRBJ2-3; 12 positions agree with TRBD2. The CDR3 contains 16 residues. The germline CDR1 and CDR2 sequences are LGHNA and YNFKEQ. The ends lost 7 bases at V and 0 bases at J; junction bases unmatched: 5. The CDR3 loop reads CASNLAGGLSTDTQYF. The CDR3 DNA reads TGTGCCAGCAACCTAGCGGGGGGGCTGAGCACAGATACGCAGTATTTT.

V and J are TRBV6-6 and TRBJ2-5, with 10 bases identical to TRBD2. With 2 bases clipped from V and 11 bases from J, the junction kept 11 bases outside the gene matches. Germline loops: CDR1 MNHNY, CDR2 SVGAGI (reference sequence). The CDR3 totals 15 residues. The CDR3 DNA reads as TGTGCCAGCAGTTACCCAGCGGGAGGGCCGGGGGAGCAGTACTTC. Encoded protein: CASSYPAGGPGEQYF.

This chain joins TRBV9 and TRBJ1-2; D uncertain. The V end was cut by 2 bases, the J end by 3 bases, with 11 bases between. Germline V CDR1 and CDR2: SGDLS, YYNGEE. This CDR3 comprises 14 residues. The CDR3 loop is CASSVGVNYYGYTF. CDR3 coding DNA: TGTGCCAGCAGCGTCGGAGTAAACTACTATGGCTACACCTTC.

This clone was observed a handful of times. The rearrangement joins TRBV14 to TRBJ1-3; D is uncertain. The CDR3 runs 17 residues. V lost 2 bases, J lost 3 bases, and 17 bases lay in between. Germline CDR1 is SGHDN and CDR2 is FVKESK. CDR3 nucleotide sequence: TGTGCCAGCAGCCAATATCTCTGGCGAGGCGGTGGAAACACCATATATTTT. It specifies CASSQYLWRGGGNTIYF.

This clone has just one count. The V gene is TRBV5-1, the J gene TRBJ2-2; tentative D call: TRBD1 (5 bases). With 0 bases removed from V and 3 bases from J, the gap between germline ends came to 6 bases. The CDR3 runs 14 residues. CDR1 is SGHRS, CDR2 YFSETQ, per germline. CDR3: CASSLARDTGELFF. CDR3 bases: TGCGCCAGCAGCTTGGCCAGGGACACCGGGGAGCTGTTTTTT.

This chain joins TRBV27 and TRBJ2-1; 10 bases match TRBD2. The CDR3 covers 15 residues. J lost 4 bases, V lost 5 bases, and 5 bases had no gene match. Germline V lookup: CDR1 MNHEY, CDR2 SMNVEV (reference sequence). The CDR3 region is CASSGGTSVYNEQFF. In DNA, the CDR3 is TGTGCCAGCAGTGGCGGGACTAGCGTATACAATGAGCAGTTCTTC.

This clone showed up just once. The chain joins TRBV7-9 to TRBJ1-1; tentative D call: TRBD1 (6 bases). Germline values: CDR1 SEHNR, CDR2 FQNEAQ (reference sequence). Trimming took 7 bases from V and 3 from J, leaving 27 bases between them. This CDR3 comprises 18 residues. The chain's CDR3 is CASTKLGEGGRDDTEAFF. The CDR3 DNA reads as TGTGCCAGCACCAAACTCGGGGAGGGGGGGAGAGATGACACTGAAGCTTTCTTT.

There are a few counts of this clone. CDR3 in DNA: TGTGCCAGCAGTTTACCCGAGCGGCAGGGGTCCATGAACACTGAAGCTTTCTTT. Its translation: CASSLPERQGSMNTEAFF. V is TRBV28 and J is TRBJ1-1, with D maybe TRBD1 (6 bases). This CDR3 is 18 amino acids long. The V end was cut by 2 bases, the J end by 0 bases, with 19 bases between. Germline assignment: CDR1 MDHEN and CDR2 SYDVKM.

V gene TRBV19 combines with J gene TRBJ2-3; 9 bases map to TRBD1. Germline CDR1 and CDR2: LNHDA and SQIVND (reference sequence). Trimming at V came to 5 bases and at J to 4 bases, leaving 7 bases not matched to a gene. The CDR3 contains 15 residues. In DNA form, the CDR3 reads TGTGCCAGTAGTGGAAGACAGGGGGGGTCAGATACGCAGTATTTT. Translated: CASSGRQGGSDTQYF.

Concerning this clone: Other DNA sequences in this sample translate to the same CDR3. The V and J genes are TRBV9 and TRBJ2-5; 8 bases map to TRBD2. Germline V lookup: CDR1 SGDLS, CDR2 YYNGEE. V shed 4 bases, J shed 5 bases, and the junction held 16 bases outside the gene matches. This CDR3 is 17 amino acids long. The CDR3 here is CASSPQARGGGGETQYF. As DNA, the CDR3 is TGTGCCAGCAGCCCCCAAGCTAGGGGAGGCGGGGGGGAGACCCAGTACTTC.